Listed below are T cell receptor beta chains from one sample, sequenced in a study of blood T cell repertoires in COVID-19. Generated by immunoSEQ multiplex PCR, the TCRdb table keeps only in-frame clones and is missing some. The sample consists of about 200,000 clones, 88% of them appearing once. The sequencing sample was made of peripheral blood. These receptors all stem from a man aged 50 or older with COVID-19, enrolled during active disease. CDR3s include the opening cysteine and the closing phenylalanine or tryptophan. Fields, in order: D gene, J gene, V gene, CDR3 protein. D genes are given only for firm matches.

D: TRBD1
J: TRBJ2-7
V: TRBV7-9
CDR3: CASSSRQGLLWEQYF

D: TRBD2
J: TRBJ2-3
V: TRBV2
CDR3: CASNQRGGTDTQYF

D: NA
J: TRBJ1-6
V: TRBV2
CDR3: CASSEMGSGNSPLHF

D: TRBD2
J: TRBJ2-3
V: TRBV19
CDR3: CASSRGTGGGTDTQYF

D: NA
J: TRBJ2-7
V: TRBV5-5
CDR3: CASSFNWDSGGYEQYF

D: TRBD2
J: TRBJ2-1
V: TRBV19
CDR3: CASSTGLAGGQNYNEQFF

D: TRBD2
J: TRBJ2-2
V: TRBV5-1
CDR3: CASSWDTIAGAGELFF

D: NA
J: TRBJ1-6
V: TRBV7-2
CDR3: CASSLKGEHSPLHF

D: NA
J: TRBJ2-1
V: TRBV6-2/TRBV6-3
CDR3: CASSYSSTYEQFF

D: NA
J: TRBJ2-3
V: TRBV12-3/TRBV12-4
CDR3: CASSLEDTDTQYF

D: NA
J: TRBJ1-4
V: TRBV24-1
CDR3: CATSQGCQLGNEKLFF

D: NA
J: TRBJ2-3
V: TRBV27
CDR3: CASSPATSLIPTDTQYF

D: NA
J: TRBJ2-5
V: TRBV5-1
CDR3: CASSRTQETQYF